The sequence of this T cell receptor (beta chain) was determined in a study of neoadjuvant anti-PD-1 for oral cavity cancer. Study-level information: Non-progressing patients received a fourth nivolumab dose near day 43, then surgery on days 50-56.

Study-wide points: Higher pretreatment Treg/Th17 ratios tracked higher pretreatment blood clonality.

This clone was counted a few times. Its antigen is unknown. Profiled with immunoSEQ multiplex PCR; TCRdb holds only in-frame clones, not every one. The sample includes approximately 4,300 clones, 58% seen only once; the top ten take 7.2%. V lost 1 base and J lost 5, with 3 bases in between. Germline V gene sequence: CDR1 SGHNT, CDR2 YYREEE (reference sequence). This CDR3 is 12 amino acids long. Patients were newly diagnosed with stage II-IVA oral cavity squamous cell carcinoma without prior systemic or radiation treatment. The receptor was derived from a person aged 35-79 years with oral cavity squamous cell carcinoma. The chain joins TRBV5-4 to TRBJ1-4, with D unresolved. The sequencing used tumor tissue, collected before nivolumab (anti-PD-1) treatment. The CDR3 DNA reads TGTGCCAGCAGCTTGAAAAATGAAAAACTGTTTTTT. Translation gives CASSLKNEKLFF.